Below, one T cell receptor beta chain is given with its context. Its antigen is not yet known. The input lacks base qualities; no much larger clone sits a single base away. V is trimmed back by 3 bases and J by 8 bases, and the junction contains 10 bases that no gene match accounts for. The CDR3 spans 15 residues, from the cysteine through the phenylalanine. Only the CDR3 portion is preserved as DNA: 45 bases, with reading frame beginning at the first base. Based on the germline V gene, the CDR1 and CDR2 sequences are KGHSH and LQKENI. This sample was included in a study of blood T cell repertoires in COVID-19 (TCRdb year 2020). In the study overall: The collaborator samples originated in the United States, Italy and Spain and spanned the acute and convalescent phases of COVID-19. Sample metadata almost always included a de-identified subject ID, COVID-19 status, age in years and sex. Deeply sampled blood TCRbeta repertoires from subjects exposed to, actively infected with, or recovered from COVID-19 were included in the dataset. Where available, HLA class I and class II types were obtained from metadata supplied by the sample provider rather than from assay-based typing. The samples were drawn from the first 160 participants of the ongoing ImmuneRACE study and from roughly 1,300 subjects provided by 6 global collaborators. The prospective study material was composed of cDNA or gDNA derived from T cells, B-cell-depleted T cells, or PBMCs. The repertoires were released in a freely available public database intended as a resource for research on the immune response to SARS-CoV-2.

The immunoSEQ Assay, a bias-controlled multiplex PCR, was used to amplify TCRbeta CDR3 regions from genomic DNA. On the study's bioinformatics: Nucleated cell counts per sample were estimated from amplification of reference gene primers within the assay. To quantify the absolute abundance of each unique TCRbeta CDR3 rearrangement, sequence reads were collapsed and filtered. Productive Simpson clonality was computed per sample as the square root of Simpson's diversity index over productive rearrangements. The table comes from immuneACCESS by way of TCRdb, which keeps in-frame sequences with V and J called. Part of the clones is missing from these tables; in studies checked, under half for an unresolved V gene and the rest for unknown reasons. V and J calls and clone size are as listed in that table; D and trimming were resolved from the DNA. In this sample the table shows roughly 130,000 clones, 86% of which occur a single time. Clones ranked in the top ten supply approximately 4.2% of the sample.

The collaborating institutions used their own protocols to collect whole blood in K2EDTA tubes. Collaborator samples were shipped for TCRbeta analysis as frozen whole blood, isolated PBMCs, or DNA extracted from either sample type. Here is what the overall study found, with its caveats: The amount of clinical and demographic metadata varied by source and participant and was provided uncurated.

The receptor was derived from a man in his forties with acute or convalescent COVID-19. Recombination joined TRBV18 with TRBJ2-1; TRBD2 fits 7 bases in the junction. Sequencing input: peripheral blood. This receptor carries the CDR3 CASSPKRLAGHEQFF. The sequenced DNA: TGTGCCAGCTCACCCAAGAGATTAGCGGGCCATGAGCAGTTCTTC.